The following is a T cell receptor (beta chain) sequence with its context. Its antigen remains unknown. The data stem from a study of Ad26.COV2.S vaccination and SARS-CoV-2 variants. Study-wide findings and caveats: It was vaccine recipients, not placebo recipients, who had the higher spike-specific TCR breadth.

Treatment specified: 19 received Ad26.COV2.S at low or high dose, single or two shots; about 5 received placebo; per-sample allocation not given. All samples were drawn on day 63, counting from the first vaccine or placebo injection. An Ad26 vector that expressed Wuhan-strain SARS-CoV-2 spike constituted the vaccine. Sequencing used immunoSEQ multiplex PCR; TCRdb keeps in-frame clones, though not all of them. The repertoire holds some 250,000 clones, approximately 88% seen once, with about 11% in the top ten. This material consisted of peripheral blood, taken in a trial of Ad26.COV2.S vaccine versus placebo. The clonotype originates from a person between 18 and 60 years old who received the Ad26.COV2.S COVID-19 vaccine or a placebo.

CDR3 residues: CASTEQGSYNSPLHF. As DNA, the CDR3 is TGTGCCAGTACCGAACAGGGCTCCTATAATTCACCCCTCCACTTT. V and J are TRBV19 and TRBJ1-6, with a tentative D call TRBD1 (6 bases). CDR1 LNHDA and CDR2 SQIVND come from the germline V gene (reference sequence). The CDR3 loop spans 15 amino acids. Trimming pared 7 bases from V and 0 bases from J, leaving 10 bases between.